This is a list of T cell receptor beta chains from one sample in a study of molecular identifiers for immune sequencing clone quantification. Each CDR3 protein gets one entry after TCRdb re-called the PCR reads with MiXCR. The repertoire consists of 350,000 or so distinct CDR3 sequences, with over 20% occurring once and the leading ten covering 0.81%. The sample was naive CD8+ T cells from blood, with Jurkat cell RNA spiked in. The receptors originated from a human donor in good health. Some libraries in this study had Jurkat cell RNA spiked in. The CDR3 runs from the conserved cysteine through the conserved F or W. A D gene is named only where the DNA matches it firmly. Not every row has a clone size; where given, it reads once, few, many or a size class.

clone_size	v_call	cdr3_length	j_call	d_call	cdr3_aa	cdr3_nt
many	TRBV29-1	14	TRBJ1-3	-	CSTYRRNSGNTIYF	TGCAGCACCTACAGGAGGAACTCTGGAAACACCATATATTTT
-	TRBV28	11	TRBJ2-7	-	CATTGAYEQYF	TGTGCGACGACAGGCGCCTACGAGCAGTACTTC
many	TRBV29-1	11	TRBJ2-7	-	CSGGAGDEQYF	TGCAGCGGGGGGGCCGGCGACGAGCAGTACTTC
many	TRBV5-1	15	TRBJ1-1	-	CASSWSGESGTEAFF	TGCGCCAGCAGCTGGTCTGGGGAAAGTGGCACTGAAGCTTTCTTT
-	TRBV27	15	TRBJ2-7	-	CASSPHESVNYEQYF	TGTGCCAGCAGCCCGCATGAATCAGTCAACTACGAGCAGTACTTC
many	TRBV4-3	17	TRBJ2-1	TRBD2	CASSQDLSSGKYNEQFF	TGCGCCAGCAGCCAAGATTTGTCTAGCGGGAAGTACAATGAGCAGTTCTTC
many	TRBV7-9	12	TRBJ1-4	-	CASSFLSEKLFF	TGTGCCAGCAGCTTTCTTAGTGAAAAACTGTTTTTT
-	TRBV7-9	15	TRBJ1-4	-	CASNEGVTANEKLFF	TGTGCCAGCAACGAAGGGGTGACAGCTAATGAAAAACTGTTTTTT
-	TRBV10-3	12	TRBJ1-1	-	CAIRRTTAEAFF	TGTGCCATCAGGCGGACGACAGCTGAAGCTTTCTTT
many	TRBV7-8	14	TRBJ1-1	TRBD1	CASTLGQMNTEAFF	TGTGCCAGCACACTGGGACAGATGAACACTGAAGCTTTCTTT
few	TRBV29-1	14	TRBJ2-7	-	CSAAPADSTYEQYF	TGCAGCGCCGCCCCCGCCGACAGCACCTACGAGCAGTACTTC
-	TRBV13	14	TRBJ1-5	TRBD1	CASSSDRDYQPQHF	TGTGCCAGCAGCTCTGACAGGGACTATCAGCCCCAGCATTTT
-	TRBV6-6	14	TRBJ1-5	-	CASSLASSTDTQHF	TGTGCCAGCAGCCTAGCCTCTAGCACAGATACGCAGCATTTT
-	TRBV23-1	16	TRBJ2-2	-	CASILQSRGDTGELFF	TGCGCCAGCATTCTCCAAAGTAGGGGTGACACCGGGGAGCTGTTTTTT
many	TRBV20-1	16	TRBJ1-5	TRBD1	CSAKIAGGAGNQPQHF	TGCAGTGCTAAGATCGCAGGGGGCGCAGGCAATCAGCCCCAGCATTTT
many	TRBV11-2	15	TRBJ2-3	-	CASSLGVSSTDTQYF	TGTGCCAGCAGTTTAGGGGTTTCAAGCACAGATACGCAGTATTTT
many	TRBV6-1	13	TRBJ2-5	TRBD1	CASREDRGETQYF	TGTGCCAGCAGAGAGGACAGGGGGGAGACCCAGTACTTC
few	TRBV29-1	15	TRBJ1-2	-	CSAWVGVAGDKGYTF	TGCAGCGCCTGGGTGGGTGTAGCGGGGGATAAAGGCTACACCTTC
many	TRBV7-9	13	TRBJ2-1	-	CASSSLDINEQFF	TGTGCCAGCAGCTCTCTAGACATCAATGAGCAGTTCTTC
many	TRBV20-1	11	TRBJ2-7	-	CSAKGVHEQYF	TGCAGTGCTAAGGGAGTTCACGAGCAGTACTTC
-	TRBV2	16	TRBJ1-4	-	CANSVSPSPEEEKLFF	TGTGCCAACAGTGTTAGTCCCTCACCCGAGGAGGAAAAACTGTTTTTT
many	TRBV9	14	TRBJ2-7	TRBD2	CASSVGRASYEQYF	TGTGCCAGCAGCGTCGGGAGGGCCTCCTACGAGCAGTACTTC